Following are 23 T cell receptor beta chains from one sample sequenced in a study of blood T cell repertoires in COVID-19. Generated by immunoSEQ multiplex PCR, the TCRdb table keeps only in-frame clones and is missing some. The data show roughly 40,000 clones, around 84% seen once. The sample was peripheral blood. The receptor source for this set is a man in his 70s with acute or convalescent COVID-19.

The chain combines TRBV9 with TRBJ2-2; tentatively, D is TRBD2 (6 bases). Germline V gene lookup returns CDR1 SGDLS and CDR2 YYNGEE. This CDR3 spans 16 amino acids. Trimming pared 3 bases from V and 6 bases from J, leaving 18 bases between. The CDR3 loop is CASSAFVGSPAGELFF. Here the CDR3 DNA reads TGTGCCAGCAGCGCCTTTGTCGGGAGTCCTGCCGGGGAGCTGTTTTTT.

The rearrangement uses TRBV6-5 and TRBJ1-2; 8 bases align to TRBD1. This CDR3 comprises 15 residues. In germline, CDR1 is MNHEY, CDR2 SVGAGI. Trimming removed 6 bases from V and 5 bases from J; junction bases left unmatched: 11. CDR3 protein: CASSQGQGAVYGYTF. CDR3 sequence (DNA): TGTGCCAGCAGCCAAGGACAGGGCGCTGTTTATGGCTACACCTTC.

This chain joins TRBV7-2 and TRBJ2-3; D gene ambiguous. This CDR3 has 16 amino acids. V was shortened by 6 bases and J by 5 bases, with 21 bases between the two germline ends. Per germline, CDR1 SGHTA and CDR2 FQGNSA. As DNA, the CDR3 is TGTGCCAGCAGGCTTTCGGGTACTAACCTGGGAGATACGCAGTATTTT. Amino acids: CASRLSGTNLGDTQYF.

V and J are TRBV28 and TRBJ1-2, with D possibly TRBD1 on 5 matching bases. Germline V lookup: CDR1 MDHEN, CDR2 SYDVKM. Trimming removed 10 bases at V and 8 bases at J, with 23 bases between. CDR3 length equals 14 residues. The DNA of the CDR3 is TGTGCCACGTTAGGTCAGGGTTTACGATCGGGCTACACCTTC. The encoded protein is CATLGQGLRSGYTF.

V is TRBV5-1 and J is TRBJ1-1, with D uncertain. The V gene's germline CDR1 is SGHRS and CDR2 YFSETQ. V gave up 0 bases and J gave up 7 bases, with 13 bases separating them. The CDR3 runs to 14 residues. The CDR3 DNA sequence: TGCGCCAGCAGCTTGGTTGGCGGGTCCGGTGAAGCTTTCTTT. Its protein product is CASSLVGGSGEAFF.

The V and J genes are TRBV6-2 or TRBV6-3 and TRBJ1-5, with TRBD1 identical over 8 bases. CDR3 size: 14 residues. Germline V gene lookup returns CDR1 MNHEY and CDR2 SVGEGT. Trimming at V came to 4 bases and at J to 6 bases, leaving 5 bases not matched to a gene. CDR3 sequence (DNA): TGTGCCAGCAGTTCCAGGGGGCTGCCTCAGCCCCAGCATTTT. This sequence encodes CASSSRGLPQPQHF.

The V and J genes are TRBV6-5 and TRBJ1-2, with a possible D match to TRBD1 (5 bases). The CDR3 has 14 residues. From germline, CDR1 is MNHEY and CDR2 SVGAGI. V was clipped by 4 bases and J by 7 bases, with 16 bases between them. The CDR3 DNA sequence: TGTGCCAGCAGTTCGATCCAGGGCATGGGTGGCTACACCTTC. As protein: CASSSIQGMGGYTF.

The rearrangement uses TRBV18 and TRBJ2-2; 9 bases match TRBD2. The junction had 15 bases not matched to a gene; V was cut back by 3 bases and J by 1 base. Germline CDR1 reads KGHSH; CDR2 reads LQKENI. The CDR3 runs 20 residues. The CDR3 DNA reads TGTGCCAGCTCACCCTGGACTTGGACTAGCGCCGCCAAGAACACCGGGGAGCTGTTTTTT. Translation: CASSPWTWTSAAKNTGELFF.

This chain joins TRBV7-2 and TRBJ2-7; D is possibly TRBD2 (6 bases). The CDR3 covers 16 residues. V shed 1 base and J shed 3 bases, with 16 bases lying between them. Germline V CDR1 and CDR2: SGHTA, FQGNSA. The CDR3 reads CASSLGGGNSGYEQYF. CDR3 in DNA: TGTGCCAGCAGCTTAGGAGGCGGGAACTCGGGCTACGAGCAGTACTTC.

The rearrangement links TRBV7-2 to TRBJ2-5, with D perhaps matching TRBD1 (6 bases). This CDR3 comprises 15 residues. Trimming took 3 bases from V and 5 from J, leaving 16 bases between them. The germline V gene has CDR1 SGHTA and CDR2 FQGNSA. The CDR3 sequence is CASSFPVSGVETQYF. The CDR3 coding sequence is TGTGCCAGCAGCTTCCCCGTCTCAGGGGTGGAGACCCAGTACTTC.

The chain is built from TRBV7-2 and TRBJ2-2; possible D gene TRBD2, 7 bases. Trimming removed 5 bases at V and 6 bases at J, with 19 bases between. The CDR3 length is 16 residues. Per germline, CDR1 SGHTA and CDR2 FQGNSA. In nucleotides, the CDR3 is TGTGCCAGCAGCCCTGGGCCTAGGGGGAGGGCCGGGGAGCTGTTTTTT. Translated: CASSPGPRGRAGELFF.

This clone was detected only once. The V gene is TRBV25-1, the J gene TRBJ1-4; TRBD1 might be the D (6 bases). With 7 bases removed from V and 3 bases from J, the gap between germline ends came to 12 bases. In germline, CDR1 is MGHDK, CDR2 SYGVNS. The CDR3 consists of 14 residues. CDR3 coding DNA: TGTGCCAGCATGCGGGCAGGGGCTAATGAAAAACTGTTTTTT. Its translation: CASMRAGANEKLFF.

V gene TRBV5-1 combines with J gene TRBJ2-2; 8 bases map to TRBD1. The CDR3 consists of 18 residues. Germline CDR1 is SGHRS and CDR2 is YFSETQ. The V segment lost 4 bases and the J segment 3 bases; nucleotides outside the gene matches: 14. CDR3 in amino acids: CASSGLRTDRAYTGELFF. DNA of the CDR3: TGCGCCAGCAGCGGCCTCCGGACGGACAGGGCTTACACCGGGGAGCTGTTTTTT. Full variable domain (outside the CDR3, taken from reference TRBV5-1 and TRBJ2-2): KAGVTQTPRYLIKTRGQQVTLSCSPISGHRSVSWYQQTPGQGLQFLFEYFSETQRNKGNFPGRFSGRQFSNSRSEMNVSTLELGDSALYLCASSGLRTDRAYTGELFFGEGSRLTVL.

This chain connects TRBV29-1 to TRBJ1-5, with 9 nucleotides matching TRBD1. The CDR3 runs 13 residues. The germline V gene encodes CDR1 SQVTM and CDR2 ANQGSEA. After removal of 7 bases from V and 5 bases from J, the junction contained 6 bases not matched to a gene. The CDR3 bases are TGCAGCGCCTCCCGGGACAGGGATCAGCCCCAGCATTTT. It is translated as CSASRDRDQPQHF.

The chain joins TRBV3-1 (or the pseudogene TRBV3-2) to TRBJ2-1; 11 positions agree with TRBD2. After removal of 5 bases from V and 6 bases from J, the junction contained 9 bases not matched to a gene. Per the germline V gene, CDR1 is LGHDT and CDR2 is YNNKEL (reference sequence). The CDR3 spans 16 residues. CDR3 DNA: TGTGCCAGCAGCTCCAGACTAGCGGGGTTGGGCAATGAGCAGTTCTTC. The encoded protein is CASSSRLAGLGNEQFF.

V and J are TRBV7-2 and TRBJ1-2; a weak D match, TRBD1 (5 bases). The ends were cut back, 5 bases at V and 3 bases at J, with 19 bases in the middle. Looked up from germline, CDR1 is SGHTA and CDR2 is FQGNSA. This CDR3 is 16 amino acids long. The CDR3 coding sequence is TGTGCCAGCAGCGCTGGGGCGGGGGTAGGGTACTATGGCTACACCTTC. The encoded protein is CASSAGAGVGYYGYTF.

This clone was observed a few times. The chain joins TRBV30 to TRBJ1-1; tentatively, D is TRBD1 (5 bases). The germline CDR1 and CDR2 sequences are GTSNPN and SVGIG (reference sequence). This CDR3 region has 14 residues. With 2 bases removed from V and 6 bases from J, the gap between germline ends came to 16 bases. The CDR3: CAWSTGTLRAEAFF. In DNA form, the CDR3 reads TGTGCCTGGAGTACAGGTACCTTAAGGGCTGAAGCTTTCTTT.

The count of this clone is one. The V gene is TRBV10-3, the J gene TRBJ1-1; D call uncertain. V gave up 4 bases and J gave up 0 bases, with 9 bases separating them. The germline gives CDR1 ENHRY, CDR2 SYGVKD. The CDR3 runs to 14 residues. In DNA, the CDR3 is TGTGCCATCAGTGGATTAGACATGAACACTGAAGCTTTCTTT. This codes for CAISGLDMNTEAFF.

DNA of the CDR3: TGTGCCAGCTCACCGACAGGGGGAGTGGGCAATCAGCCCCAGCATTTT. Its protein is CASSPTGGVGNQPQHF. The chain combines TRBV18 with TRBJ1-5; 9 bases match TRBD1. This CDR3 region has 16 residues. Germline CDR1 and CDR2: KGHSH and LQKENI. J lost 2 bases, V lost 3 bases, and 5 bases had no gene match.

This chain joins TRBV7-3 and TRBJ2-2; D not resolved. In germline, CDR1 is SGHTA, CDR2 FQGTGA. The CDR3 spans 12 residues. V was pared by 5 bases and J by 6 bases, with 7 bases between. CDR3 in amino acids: CASSQTAGELFF. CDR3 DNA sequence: TGTGCCAGCAGCCAGACTGCCGGGGAGCTGTTTTTT.

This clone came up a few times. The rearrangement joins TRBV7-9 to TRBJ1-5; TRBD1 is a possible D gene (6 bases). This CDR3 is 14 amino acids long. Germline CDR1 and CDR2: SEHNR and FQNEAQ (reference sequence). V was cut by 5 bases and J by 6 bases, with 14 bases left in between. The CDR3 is CASSHSGGSQPQHF. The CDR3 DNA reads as TGTGCCAGCAGCCACAGTGGGGGCTCTCAGCCCCAGCATTTT.

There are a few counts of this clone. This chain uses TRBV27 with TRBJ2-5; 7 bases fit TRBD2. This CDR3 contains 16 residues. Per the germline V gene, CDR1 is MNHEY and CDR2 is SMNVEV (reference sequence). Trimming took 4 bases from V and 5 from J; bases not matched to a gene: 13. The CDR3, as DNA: TGTGCCAGCAGTTCAAACCCAGGACTAGTCGGGGAGACCCAGTACTTC. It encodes CASSSNPGLVGETQYF.

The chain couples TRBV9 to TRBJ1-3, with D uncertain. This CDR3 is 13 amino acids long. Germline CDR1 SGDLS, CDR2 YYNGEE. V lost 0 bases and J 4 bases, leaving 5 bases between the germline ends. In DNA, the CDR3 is TGTGCCAGCAGCGTAGAGGAGGGAAACACCATATATTTT. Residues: CASSVEEGNTIYF. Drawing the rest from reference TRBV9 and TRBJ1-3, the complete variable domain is DSGVTQTPKHLITATGQRVTLRCSPRSGDLSVYWYQQSLDQGLQFLIQYYNGEERAKGNILERFSAQQFPDLHSELNLSSLELGDSALYFCASSVEEGNTIYFGEGSWLTVV.